Shown below are 16 T cell receptor beta chains from a single sample sequenced in a study of blood T cell repertoires in COVID-19. The data were produced by immunoSEQ multiplex PCR, yet TCRdb's version contains in-frame clones alone and is incomplete. The sample has about 98,000 clones, 92% seen once. Sequenced material: peripheral blood. The receptor set was obtained from a woman in her forties or fifties with COVID-19, enrolled during active disease.

The CDR3 sequence: CASRGTDTQYF. In DNA form, the CDR3 reads TGTGCCAGTCGGGGAACAGATACGCAGTATTTT. The chain has TRBV5-6 and TRBJ2-3, with a tentative D call TRBD2 (5 bases). Trimming took off 8 bases at V and 3 bases at J, with 7 bases between the two ends. Germline-derived CDR1 and CDR2 are SGHDT and YYEEEE. CDR3 length equals 11 residues.

This chain uses TRBV4-3 with TRBJ1-4, with 12 bases identical to TRBD1. Looked up from germline, CDR1 is LGHNA and CDR2 is YSLEER. The J segment lost 8 bases and the V segment lost 0 bases, leaving 7 bases of the junction unmatched. The CDR3 covers 17 residues. In DNA form, the CDR3 reads TGCGCCAGCAGCCAAGATCTTTTGGGGACAGGGGGCGAAAAACTGTTTTTT. Its protein is CASSQDLLGTGGEKLFF.

The CDR3 here is CASSNGGRTEAFF. As DNA, the CDR3 is TGTGCCAGTAGTAACGGGGGTCGGACTGAAGCTTTCTTT. The chain carries TRBV19 and TRBJ1-1, with D tentatively TRBD1 (5 bases). Germline V gives CDR1 LNHDA, CDR2 SQIVND (reference sequence). This CDR3 has 13 residues. V was shortened by 4 bases and J by 5 bases, with 11 bases between the two germline ends.

This chain's CDR3 is CASSTLRGLAIETQYF. DNA of the CDR3: TGTGCCAGTAGTACCCTGCGGGGACTAGCGATAGAGACCCAGTACTTC. This rearrangement joins TRBV19 to TRBJ2-5, with TRBD2 identical over 10 bases. This CDR3 is built from 16 residues. J was trimmed by 4 bases and V by 4 bases; bases with no gene match: 9. The germline gives CDR1 LNHDA, CDR2 SQIVND (reference sequence).

The chain is built from TRBV6-6 and TRBJ1-1; 8 positions match TRBD1. V lost 5 bases, J lost 4 bases, and 9 bases stayed unmatched. Germline V gives CDR1 MNHNY, CDR2 SVGAGI (reference sequence). This CDR3 spans 15 amino acids. CDR3 in DNA: TGTGCCAGCAGTGCCTTGGACAGGGAAGGCACTGAAGCTTTCTTT. Amino acids: CASSALDREGTEAFF.

In its sample, this clone was seen once. This chain connects TRBV12-5 to TRBJ1-1; D not resolved. Deletions cut 1 base from V and 2 bases from J, with 5 bases between. This CDR3 is 13 amino acids long. Germline V gene lookup returns CDR1 LGHNT and CDR2 FRNRAP. The CDR3 is CASGLGLNTEAFF. The CDR3 DNA follows: TGTGCTAGTGGTTTGGGTTTAAACACTGAAGCTTTCTTT.

The chain couples TRBV24-1 to TRBJ1-2, with TRBD1 identical over 7 bases. This CDR3 spans 15 amino acids. With 5 bases clipped from V and 5 bases from J, the junction kept 10 bases outside the gene matches. Germline-derived CDR1 and CDR2 are KGHDR and SFDVKD. The CDR3 loop reads CATSARGPLGYGYTF. As DNA, the CDR3 is TGTGCCACCAGTGCGAGGGGGCCCCTCGGTTATGGCTACACCTTC.

The chain couples TRBV6-5 to TRBJ1-2; D is uncertain. Germline V gene sequence: CDR1 MNHEY, CDR2 SVGAGI. V shed 6 bases and J shed 8 bases, with 13 bases lying between them. The CDR3 contains 12 residues. The DNA for the CDR3 is TGTGCCAGCAGAACACTAGGAGGGGGCTACACCTTC. Translated: CASRTLGGGYTF.

The CDR3: CASNRQGRADTQYF. In DNA, the CDR3 is TGTGCCAGCAACCGACAGGGGCGGGCAGATACGCAGTATTTT. The genes are TRBV6-5 and TRBJ2-3; TRBD1 aligns across 8 bases. The CDR3 spans 14 residues. J was trimmed by 4 bases and V by 7 bases; bases with no gene match: 7. Germline lookup yields CDR1 MNHEY and CDR2 SVGAGI.

The chain links TRBV3-1 (or the pseudogene TRBV3-2) to TRBJ1-2; TRBD1 is a possible D gene (6 bases). This CDR3 has 14 amino acids. Per the germline V gene, CDR1 is LGHDT and CDR2 is YNNKEL (reference sequence). With 3 bases removed from V and 6 bases from J, the gap between germline ends came to 14 bases. The CDR3 region has the DNA TGTGCCAGCAGCCAGGGGGCGCAACCCAATGGCTACACCTTC. It translates to CASSQGAQPNGYTF.

The chain links TRBV5-4 to TRBJ2-2; either TRBD1 or TRBD2 may supply D (6 bases each). From germline, CDR1 is SGHNT and CDR2 YYREEE (reference sequence). The CDR3 is made up of 15 amino acids. Trimming pared 4 bases from V and 2 bases from J, leaving 12 bases between. CDR3 DNA: TGTGCCAGCAGCATGGGGGGCCGTAACACCGGGGAGCTGTTTTTT. Translating gives CASSMGGRNTGELFF.

The chain joins TRBV29-1 to TRBJ1-2, with 8 bases that match TRBD1. This CDR3 comprises 14 residues. Germline CDR1 is SQVTM and CDR2 is ANQGSEA. The V gene end was trimmed by 5 bases and the J gene end by 4 bases; junction bases not matched to a gene: 9. CDR3 in amino acids: CSVLGQGGGYGYTF. The DNA of the CDR3 is TGCAGCGTTCTCGGACAGGGAGGAGGCTATGGCTACACCTTC.

This chain connects TRBV5-1 to TRBJ2-7; possible D gene TRBD2, 6 bases. The length of the CDR3 is 15 residues. Per the germline V gene, CDR1 is SGHRS and CDR2 is YFSETQ. The V gene lost 4 bases and the J gene lost 3 bases, with 17 bases spanning the gap. CDR3 loop: CASSRTTRAIYEQYF. In DNA, the CDR3 is TGCGCCAGCAGCCGGACGACTAGGGCGATCTACGAGCAGTACTTC. The full variable domain, in which reference TRBV5-1 and TRBJ2-7 provide the parts outside the CDR3, is KAGVTQTPRYLIKTRGQQVTLSCSPISGHRSVSWYQQTPGQGLQFLFEYFSETQRNKGNFPGRFSGRQFSNSRSEMNVSTLELGDSALYLCASSRTTRAIYEQYFGPGTRLTVT.

In DNA, the CDR3 is TGTGCCATCAGCCGGGACAGCGACCCTAACTATGGCTACACCTTC. Its translation is CAISRDSDPNYGYTF. This chain joins TRBV10-3 and TRBJ1-2, with 7 bases matching TRBD1. Germline CDR1 is ENHRY and CDR2 is SYGVKD. The CDR3 spans 15 residues. Unmatched junction bases numbered 7, after V lost 6 bases and J lost 0 bases.

V is TRBV19 and J is TRBJ1-2; maybe TRBD1 (5 bases). In germline, CDR1 is LNHDA, CDR2 SQIVND (reference sequence). Trimming removed 5 bases from V and 4 bases from J, with 17 bases in between. This CDR3 contains 15 residues. The CDR3 DNA follows: TGTGCCAGTAGTCCACCAGGGTCCCCTTTCTATGGCTACACCTTC. It translates to CASSPPGSPFYGYTF.

Only a few counts were recorded for this clone. This sequence joins TRBV4-1 and TRBJ2-2; 11 bases are shared with TRBD1. Germline CDR1 reads MGHRA; CDR2 reads YSYEKL. This CDR3 spans 16 amino acids. V lost 7 bases and J lost 7; bases outside the gene matches: 11. The CDR3 loop reads CASNDRTGGGGGELFF. In DNA, the CDR3 is TGCGCCAGCAACGACAGGACAGGGGGCGGCGGCGGGGAGCTGTTTTTT.